Listed below are T cell receptor beta chains from one sample, sequenced in a study of T-cell reconstitution after alpha-beta-depleted transplantation in children. TCRdb independently ran MiXCR on the PCR reads; one entry per CDR3 protein. The profile covers 610,000 or so distinct CDR3 sequences, with over 25% appearing a single time and approximately 33% taken by the ten largest. The material sequenced was PBMCs, taken before TCRalphabeta/CD19-depleted stem cell transplant. The source is a boy younger than two with Wiskott-Aldrich syndrome, due to receive a stem cell transplant. CDR3s include the opening cysteine and the closing phenylalanine or tryptophan. Each record gives: clone size, V gene, D gene, J gene, CDR3 protein, CDR3 DNA. A D gene is named only where the DNA matches it firmly. Part of the rows lack a size; the others show once, few, many or a class for expanded clones.

size: .
V: TRBV25-1
D: .
J: TRBJ1-6
CDR3: CASSAGNSPLHF
DNA: TGTGCCAGCAGTGCCGGGAATTCACCCCTCCACTTT

size: .
V: TRBV7-9
D: .
J: TRBJ2-3
CDR3: CASSFSGATDTQYF
DNA: TGTGCCAGCAGCTTCTCCGGGGCCACAGATACGCAGTATTTT

size: .
V: TRBV12-3/TRBV12-4
D: .
J: TRBJ1-5
CDR3: CASRAGRSNQPQHF
DNA: TGTGCCAGCAGAGCCGGACGTAGCAATCAGCCCCAGCATTTT

size: .
V: TRBV18
D: .
J: TRBJ1-5
CDR3: CASSPQGMGQPQHF
DNA: TGTGCCAGCTCACCGCAGGGTATGGGTCAGCCCCAGCATTTT

size: .
V: TRBV4-1
D: TRBD2
J: TRBJ2-7
CDR3: CASSQEWTSYEQYF
DNA: TGCGCCAGCAGCCAAGAGTGGACTAGCTACGAGCAGTACTTC

size: .
V: TRBV4-1
D: .
J: TRBJ2-1
CDR3: CASAGFSYNEQFF
DNA: TGCGCCAGCGCGGGGTTCTCCTACAATGAGCAGTTCTTC

size: .
V: TRBV5-1
D: .
J: TRBJ2-2
CDR3: CASSLNRQNTGELFF
DNA: TGCGCCAGCAGCTTGAATAGACAAAACACCGGGGAGCTGTTTTTT

size: .
V: TRBV28
D: .
J: TRBJ2-7
CDR3: CASSLFSMGQYF
DNA: TGTGCCAGCAGTTTGTTTTCGATGGGGCAGTACTTC

size: few
V: TRBV27
D: TRBD1
J: TRBJ2-7
CDR3: CASTPQRGQGAREQYF
DNA: TGTGCCAGCACCCCTCAAAGAGGACAGGGGGCACGCGAGCAGTACTTC

size: few
V: TRBV20-1
D: TRBD1
J: TRBJ1-1
CDR3: CSAVAPQGDTEAFF
DNA: TGCAGTGCTGTAGCGCCACAGGGGGACACTGAAGCTTTCTTT

size: .
V: TRBV30
D: TRBD1
J: TRBJ2-5
CDR3: CAWETGETQYF
DNA: TGTGCCTGGGAGACAGGGGAGACCCAGTACTTC

size: few
V: TRBV5-1
D: .
J: TRBJ2-1
CDR3: CASSLPRTKGPNEQFF
DNA: TGCGCCAGCAGCTTGCCACGGACCAAGGGGCCCAATGAGCAGTTCTTC

size: .
V: TRBV5-1
D: .
J: TRBJ1-3
CDR3: CASSLEAVSGNTIYF
DNA: TGCGCCAGCAGCTTGGAGGCAGTCTCTGGAAACACCATATATTTT

size: few
V: TRBV7-9
D: .
J: TRBJ2-3
CDR3: CASSLEGGSLTDTQYF
DNA: TGTGCCAGCAGCTTAGAGGGGGGGAGCCTCACAGATACGCAGTATTTT

size: .
V: TRBV10-3
D: .
J: TRBJ2-7
CDR3: CAISDSNEQYF
DNA: TGTGCCATCAGTGACAGTAACGAGCAGTACTTC

size: few
V: TRBV7-9
D: TRBD2
J: TRBJ2-1
CDR3: CASSPLGGRGDEQFF
DNA: TGTGCCAGCAGCCCCCTGGGCGGGAGAGGCGATGAGCAGTTCTTC

size: few
V: TRBV6-2/TRBV6-3
D: .
J: TRBJ2-7
CDR3: CASSHGEQYF
DNA: TGTGCCAGCAGTCACGGCGAGCAGTACTTC

size: few
V: TRBV10-2
D: .
J: TRBJ2-7
CDR3: CASSESSRRVKYEQYF
DNA: TGCGCCAGCAGTGAGTCGAGCAGGCGGGTGAAGTACGAGCAGTACTTC

size: few
V: TRBV20-1
D: .
J: TRBJ2-7
CDR3: CSARDPQNNYEQYF
DNA: TGCAGTGCTAGAGATCCCCAGAACAACTACGAGCAGTACTTC

size: once
V: TRBV3-2
D: .
J: TRBJ2-5
CDR3: CASCLEGRDRWRRETQYF
DNA: TGTGCCAGCTGTTTAGAGGGTAGGGACAGGTGGAGAAGGGAGACCCAGTACTTC